This T cell receptor (beta chain) was sequenced in a study of a mutant IDH1 vaccine in newly diagnosed glioma. Sequencing was performed with immunoSEQ multiplex PCR; in TCRdb, only in-frame clones are kept and a portion is missing. There are about 54,000 clones in the sample; 80% to 90% occur only once, and 3.5% to 5% lies in the top ten. On this clone itself: Its target is not known.

This sample's time point: week 35, safety follow-up. With topical imiquimod, each dose of the vaccine consisted of 300 ug of mutant IDH1 20-mer peptide. The CDR3 is 15 amino acids. Trimming removed 5 bases from V and 2 bases from J; junction bases left unmatched: 5. The germline V gene has CDR1 KGHSH and CDR2 LQKENI. The chain joins TRBV18 to TRBJ1-5; 8 nucleotides agree with TRBD1. Sequences were derived from PBMCs, sampled from a glioma patient whose treatment included an IDH1 peptide vaccine. The clonotype comes from a woman in her late teens or twenties with glioma. For the CDR3, the DNA is TGTGCCAGCTCATTACAGGGGGGGGGCAATCAGCCCCAGCATTTT. It translates to CASSLQGGGNQPQHF.